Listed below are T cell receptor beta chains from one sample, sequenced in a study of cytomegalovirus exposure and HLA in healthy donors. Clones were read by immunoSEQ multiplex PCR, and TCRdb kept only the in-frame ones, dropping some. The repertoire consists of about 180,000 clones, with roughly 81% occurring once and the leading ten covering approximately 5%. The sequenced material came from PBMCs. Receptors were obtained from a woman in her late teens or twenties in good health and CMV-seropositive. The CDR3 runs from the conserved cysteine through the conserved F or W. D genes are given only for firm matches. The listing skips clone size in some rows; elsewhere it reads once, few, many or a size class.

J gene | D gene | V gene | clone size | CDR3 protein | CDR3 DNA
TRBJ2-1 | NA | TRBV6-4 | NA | CASSPDLDYNEQFF | TGTGCCAGCAGCCCGGATCTAGATTACAATGAGCAGTTCTTC
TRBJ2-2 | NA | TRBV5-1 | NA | CASRGTGELFF | TGCGCCAGCCGGGGTACCGGGGAGCTGTTTTTT
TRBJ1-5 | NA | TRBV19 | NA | CASSIGGGKQPQHF | TGTGCCAGTAGTATAGGGGGGGGCAAGCAGCCCCAGCATTTT
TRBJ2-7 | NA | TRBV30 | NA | CAWAGSYEQYF | TGTGCCTGGGCCGGTTCCTACGAGCAGTACTTC
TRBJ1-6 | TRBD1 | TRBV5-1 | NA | CASSLQGLGGNSPLHF | TGCGCCAGCAGCTTACAGGGGCTGGGGGGTAATTCACCCCTCCACTTT
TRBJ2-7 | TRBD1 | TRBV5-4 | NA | CASSPAKQTGAHEQYF | TGTGCCAGCAGCCCCGCAAAGCAGACAGGGGCCCACGAGCAGTACTTC
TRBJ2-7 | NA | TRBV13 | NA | CASSSRGQLHYEQYF | TGTGCCAGCAGCTCCCGCGGACAGTTGCACTACGAGCAGTACTTC
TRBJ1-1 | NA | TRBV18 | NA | CASSLRPQRDTEAFF | TGTGCCAGCTCACTGCGACCCCAACGGGACACTGAAGCTTTCTTT
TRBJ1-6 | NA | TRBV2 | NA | CASSEFLSPLHF | TGTGCCAGCAGTGAATTTCTTTCACCCCTCCACTTT
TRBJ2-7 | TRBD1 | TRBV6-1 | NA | CASSEGGQSYEQYF | TGTGCCAGCAGTGAAGGGGGACAGTCCTACGAGCAGTACTTC
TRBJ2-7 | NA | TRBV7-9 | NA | CASSLTSYEQYF | TGTGCCAGCAGCTTAACTTCCTACGAGCAGTACTTC
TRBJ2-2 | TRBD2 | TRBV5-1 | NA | CASSLRLARDPGELFF | TGCGCCAGCAGCTTAAGACTAGCGCGGGATCCCGGGGAGCTGTTTTTT
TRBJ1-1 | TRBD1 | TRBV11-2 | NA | CASSPKTGITEAFF | TGTGCCAGCAGCCCGAAGACAGGGATCACTGAAGCTTTCTTT
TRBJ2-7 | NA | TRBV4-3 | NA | CASSPGSPGANEQYF | TGCGCCAGCAGCCCAGGGTCTCCAGGGGCGAACGAGCAGTACTTC
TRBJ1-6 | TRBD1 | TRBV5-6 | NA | CASSRTGVSPLHF | TGTGCCAGCAGCAGGACAGGGGTAAGCCCCCTCCACTTT
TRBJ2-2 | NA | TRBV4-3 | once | CASSQVEGAEGGELFF | TGCGCCAGCAGCCAAGTTGAAGGGGCGGAGGGCGGGGAGCTGTTTTTT
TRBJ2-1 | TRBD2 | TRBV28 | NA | CASSTLLERGSYNEQFF | TGTGCCAGCAGTACCCTGCTCGAGCGGGGCTCCTACAATGAGCAGTTCTTC
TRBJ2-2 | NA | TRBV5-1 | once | CASSEQINTGELFF | TGCGCCAGCAGCGAGCAAATTAACACCGGGGAGCTGTTTTTT
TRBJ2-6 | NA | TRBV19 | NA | CASSLGRTGRAGANVLTF | TGTGCCAGTAGTCTTGGTCGGACAGGGAGGGCTGGGGCCAACGTCCTGACTTTC
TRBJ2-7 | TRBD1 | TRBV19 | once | CASTPGQGYEQYF | TGTGCCTCAACCCCGGGACAGGGCTACGAGCAGTACTTC
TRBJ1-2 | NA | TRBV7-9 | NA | CASSGGQPEGYTF | TGTGCCAGCAGCGGAGGACAGCCTGAGGGCTACACCTTC
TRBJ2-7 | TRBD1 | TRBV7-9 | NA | CASSFGPGGRKDEQYF | TGTGCCAGCAGCTTTGGGCCAGGGGGAAGGAAGGACGAGCAGTACTTC
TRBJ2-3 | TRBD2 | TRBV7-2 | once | CASSPLAGVTDTQYF | TGTGCCAGCAGCCCACTGGCGGGGGTCACAGATACGCAGTATTTT
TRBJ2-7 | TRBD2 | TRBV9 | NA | CASTPGGGPSYEQYF | TGTGCCAGCACCCCTGGGGGGGGTCCCTCCTACGAGCAGTACTTC
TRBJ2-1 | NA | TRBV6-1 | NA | CASREQTGITYNEQFF | TGTGCCAGCAGAGAACAGACCGGGATAACCTACAATGAGCAGTTCTTC
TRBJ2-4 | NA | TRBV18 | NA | CASSPTENIQYF | TGTGCCAGCTCACCAACAGAAAACATTCAGTACTTC
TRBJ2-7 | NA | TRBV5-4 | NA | CASSSEGGGGLVEYF | TGTGCCAGCAGCTCCGAAGGAGGAGGTGGGTTGGTGGAGTACTTC
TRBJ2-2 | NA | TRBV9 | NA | CASSANGANTGELFF | TGTGCCAGCAGTGCGAACGGTGCAAACACCGGGGAGCTGTTTTTT
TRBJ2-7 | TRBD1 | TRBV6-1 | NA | CASTRQGPYEQYF | TGTGCCAGCACCCGACAGGGGCCATACGAGCAGTACTTC
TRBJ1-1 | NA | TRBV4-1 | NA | CASSLSGPTEAFF | TGCGCCAGCAGCCTTTCAGGGCCCACTGAAGCTTTCTTT
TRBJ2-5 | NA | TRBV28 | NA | CASSGQRETQYF | TGTGCCAGCAGTGGACAAAGGGAGACCCAGTACTTC
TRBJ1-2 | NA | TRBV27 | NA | CASSPESRVSNYGYTF | TGTGCCAGCAGTCCCGAGAGCAGGGTTTCTAACTATGGCTACACCTTC
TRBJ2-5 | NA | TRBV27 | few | CASSFLVGGGETQYF | TGTGCCAGCAGTTTCCTGGTGGGAGGGGGTGAGACCCAGTACTTC
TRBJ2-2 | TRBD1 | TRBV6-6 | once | CASSLTGGAGTGELFF | TGTGCCAGCAGTCTAACAGGGGGCGCGGGCACCGGGGAGCTGTTTTTT
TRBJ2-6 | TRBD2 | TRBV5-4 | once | CASSAGLAGESGANVLTF | TGTGCCAGCAGCGCGGGACTAGCGGGGGAATCTGGGGCCAACGTCCTGACTTTC
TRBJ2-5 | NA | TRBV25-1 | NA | CASSVGGPQYF | TGTGCCAGCAGTGTCGGGGGGCCCCAGTACTTC
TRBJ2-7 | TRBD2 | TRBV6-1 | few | CASAGGAYEQYF | TGTGCCAGTGCGGGGGGGGCCTACGAGCAGTACTTC
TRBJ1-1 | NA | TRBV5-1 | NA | CASRWEVNTEAFF | TGCGCCAGCAGGTGGGAGGTGAACACTGAAGCTTTCTTT
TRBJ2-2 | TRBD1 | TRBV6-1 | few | CASSYRGESGELFF | TGTGCCAGCAGCTACAGGGGGGAATCCGGGGAGCTGTTTTTT
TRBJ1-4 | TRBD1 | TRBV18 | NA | CASSPETRDRGYMANEKLFF | TGTGCCAGCTCACCTGAAACCCGGGACAGGGGATATATGGCTAATGAAAAACTGTTTTTT
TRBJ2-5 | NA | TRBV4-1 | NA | CASSQRGAGGQETQYF | TGCGCCAGCAGCCAACGGGGGGCCGGCGGGCAAGAGACCCAGTACTTC
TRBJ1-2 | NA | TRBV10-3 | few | CAISESEGAYTF | TGTGCCATCAGTGAGTCAGAGGGCGCCTACACCTTC
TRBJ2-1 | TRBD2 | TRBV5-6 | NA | CASSRRLAGGFSSYNEQFF | TGTGCCAGCAGCCGTAGACTAGCGGGGGGCTTTAGCTCCTACAATGAGCAGTTCTTC
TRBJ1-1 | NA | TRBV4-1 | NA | CASSQGGAEAFF | TGCGCCAGCAGCCAGGGGGGGGCTGAAGCTTTCTTT
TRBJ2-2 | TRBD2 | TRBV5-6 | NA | CASSLGLAGFSGELFF | TGTGCCAGCAGCTTGGGGCTAGCGGGGTTCTCCGGGGAGCTGTTTTTT
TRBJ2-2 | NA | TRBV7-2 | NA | CASSPPLVGELFF | TGTGCCAGCAGCCCCCCACTCGTCGGGGAGCTGTTTTTT
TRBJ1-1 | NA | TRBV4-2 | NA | CASSQDRRKTAFF | TGTGCCAGCAGCCAAGATCGGCGGAAGACAGCTTTCTTT
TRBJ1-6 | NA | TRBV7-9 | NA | CASSAQWADNSPLHF | TGTGCCAGCTCCGCCCAGTGGGCAGATAATTCACCCCTCCACTTT
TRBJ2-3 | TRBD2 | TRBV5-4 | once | CASSLGTSGGGEGTDTQYF | TGTGCCAGCAGCTTAGGGACTAGCGGGGGGGGAGAGGGAACAGATACGCAGTATTTT
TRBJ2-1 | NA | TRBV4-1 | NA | CASSPRAQGFSYNEQFF | TGCGCCAGCAGCCCCCGAGCCCAGGGGTTCTCCTACAATGAGCAGTTCTTC
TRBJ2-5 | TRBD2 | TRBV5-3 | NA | CARSLVTERGGRVTQYF | TGTGCCAGAAGCTTGGTAACGGAGCGGGGGGGCAGGGTGACCCAGTACTTC
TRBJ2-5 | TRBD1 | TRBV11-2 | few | CASSFGTGQETQYF | TGTGCCAGCAGCTTCGGGACAGGCCAAGAGACCCAGTACTTC
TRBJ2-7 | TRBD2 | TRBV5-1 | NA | CASSGGRAGGIYEQYF | TGCGCCAGCAGCGGGGGACGGGCGGGGGGGATCTACGAGCAGTACTTC
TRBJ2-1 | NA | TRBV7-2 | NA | CASSLPIRGPKNNEQFF | TGTGCCAGCAGCTTACCCATAAGAGGGCCCAAAAACAATGAGCAGTTCTTC